This paragraph reports one TCR beta chain. Its antigen is still unknown. Scientists made TCR beta libraries using quantitative 5'-RACE with molecular barcodes. TCRdb fed the 5' RACE reads into MiXCR, producing one record per CDR3 protein. The sample includes 400,000 to 450,000 distinct CDR3 sequences, 17% of them seen just once. This sample stems from a study of CD8 T cells in ankylosing spondylitis. Findings and limits, study-wide: Seven to nine highly homologous variants formed a TCR beta motif that appeared characteristic of ankylosing spondylitis blood. Clones that were linked to disease were CD8+ and were relatively rare in peripheral blood. Several of the motif variants were reported before in synovial fluid and blood from reactive arthritis. Disease-linked clones reportedly showed significant enrichment in matched ankylosing spondylitis synovial fluid.

V lost 7 bases and J lost 4, with 17 bases in between. The CDR3 extends over 14 amino acids. Germline V lookup: CDR1 SNHLY, CDR2 FYNNEI. The clonotype comes from a male donor with ankylosing spondylitis. The J gene is TRBJ2-7, the V gene TRBV2, with D maybe TRBD2 (6 bases). Material for sequencing was blood, either unsorted or a sorted T cell fraction (not recorded which). CDR3 residues: CASTSGGVVYEQYF. Written as DNA, the CDR3 is TGTGCCAGCACCTCCGGGGGAGTTGTTTACGAGCAGTACTTC.